The 10 T cell receptor beta chains in this list originate from one sample, sequenced in a study of blood T cell repertoires in COVID-19. Measured with immunoSEQ multiplex PCR; TCRdb has only the in-frame clones, and not every one. Of some 150,000 clones detected, 75% to 90% appear once; the ten largest clones hold about 37%. The sequencing sample was made of peripheral blood. These receptors were collected from a man aged 45-65 years who had recovered from COVID-19.

The table lists this clone with a count of one. The chain carries TRBV4-1 and TRBJ2-7, with TRBD2 as a possible D gene (6 bases). Per the germline V gene, CDR1 is MGHRA and CDR2 is YSYEKL. The CDR3 contains 15 residues. Deletions cut 1 base from V and 4 bases from J, with 14 bases between. As DNA, the CDR3 is TGCGCCAGCAGCCAAGCATCGGGGGTAAGGTACGAGCAGTACTTC. This codes for CASSQASGVRYEQYF.

V usage is TRBV12-3 or TRBV12-4 and J usage is TRBJ1-1; 7 bases line up with TRBD1. The V and J ends lost 10 bases and 4 bases, in that order; junction bases with no gene match: 3. There are 11 residues in the CDR3. The CDR3 coding sequence is TGTGCCATTTCAGGGGGCACTGAAGCTTTCTTT. Translation: CAISGGTEAFF.

The rearrangement joins TRBV3-1 (or the pseudogene TRBV3-2) to TRBJ2-7; D is undetermined. Germline loops: CDR1 LGHDT, CDR2 YNNKEL (reference sequence). The CDR3 spans 15 residues. The V end was cut by 4 bases, the J end by 5 bases, with 18 bases between. CDR3 nucleotides: TGTGCCAGCAGCCCGAATTGGGCGTTTTCCCACGAGCAGTACTTC. This sequence encodes CASSPNWAFSHEQYF.

CDR3 region: CASSDRSSGGTDTQYF. The CDR3 DNA is TGCGCCAGCAGTGACAGGTCCTCGGGGGGCACAGATACGCAGTATTTT. This chain joins TRBV10-1 and TRBJ2-3, with D tentatively TRBD2 (6 bases). The germline V gene encodes CDR1 WNHNN and CDR2 SYGVQD (reference sequence). The CDR3 length is 16 residues. V was trimmed by 3 bases and J by 1 base, leaving 14 bases between them.

The chain carries TRBV9 and TRBJ2-2, with 13 positions matching TRBD2. Germline V lookup: CDR1 SGDLS, CDR2 YYNGEE. The CDR3 is made up of 16 amino acids. V dropped 4 bases and J dropped 4; count of bases not matched to a gene: 4. The chain's CDR3 is CASSPTSGGVTGELFF. Written as DNA, the CDR3 is TGTGCCAGCAGCCCTACTAGCGGGGGGGTCACCGGGGAGCTGTTTTTT.

The gene calls are TRBV7-3 and TRBJ1-1; D remains ambiguous. The ends were cut back, 2 bases at V and 4 bases at J, with 8 bases in the middle. The germline V gene encodes CDR1 SGHTA and CDR2 FQGTGA. The CDR3 extends over 13 amino acids. Here the CDR3 DNA reads TGTGCCAGCAGCTTAGATGTCAGCACTGAAGCTTTCTTT. Residues: CASSLDVSTEAFF.

This clone was found once. J is TRBJ2-7 and V is TRBV6-5; no clear D. The CDR3 sequence is 14 residues long. CDR1 and CDR2 from the germline V gene are MNHEY and SVGAGI. Trimming removed 0 bases at V and 2 bases at J, with 8 bases between. The CDR3 DNA reads TGTGCCAGCAGTTACTCGAGGTCAACCTACGAGCAGTACTTC. Translating it yields CASSYSRSTYEQYF.

This clone was seen only once. The chain uses TRBV15 and TRBJ2-7, with TRBD2 identical over 9 bases. The germline V gene encodes CDR1 LNHNV and CDR2 YYDKDF (reference sequence). Trimming removed 0 bases from V and 4 bases from J; junction bases left unmatched: 7. The CDR3 contains 16 residues. CDR3 sequence (DNA): TGTGCCACCAGCAGAGATCGGGCTAGCGGGGCTTACGAGCAGTACTTC. Its translation is CATSRDRASGAYEQYF.

This clone was seen once. The chain recombines TRBV19 with TRBJ1-4; tentatively, D is TRBD1 (6 bases). With 9 bases removed from V and 3 bases from J, the gap between germline ends came to 14 bases. This CDR3 has 14 amino acids. Germline assignment: CDR1 LNHDA and CDR2 SQIVND (reference sequence). The CDR3 reads CASTDRRANEKLFF. DNA for the CDR3: TGTGCCAGCACTGACAGGCGGGCTAATGAAAAACTGTTTTTT. Full variable domain (missing parts from reference TRBV19 and TRBJ1-4): DGGITQSPKYLFRKEGQNVTLSCEQNLNHDAMYWYRQDPGQGLRLIYYSQIVNDFQKGDIAEGYSVSREKKESFPLTVTSAQKNPTAFYLCASTDRRANEKLFFGSGTQLSVL.

The chain employs TRBV19 and TRBJ1-5; D gene ambiguous. Trimming left V 3 bases short and J 6 bases short, with 18 bases between. Looked up from germline, CDR1 is LNHDA and CDR2 is SQIVND (reference sequence). The CDR3 is 16 amino acids. The CDR3 DNA reads TGTGCCAGTAGTATTGGTGGCGGGTTGTTGAGTCAGCCCCAGCATTTT. It is translated as CASSIGGGLLSQPQHF.